Shown below are 11 T cell receptor beta chains from a single sample sequenced in a study of T cells after yellow fever vaccination (dated by TCRdb to between 2018 and 2020). In the paper's terms, the treatment or condition label means: live attenuated yellow fever vaccine strain. Library preparation employed 5' RACE. TCRdb records Illumina HiSeq 2500 as the sequencer. TCRdb ran its own pipeline on the public reads, namely fastp trimming at Q25 and MiXCR clone calling, and kept in-frame beta chains. Rows are combined by CDR3 protein, so each entry shows the most common genes and DNA. Counted in this sample were 600,000 to 750,000 distinct CDR3 sequences; around an eighth of them appeared once. The ten largest clonotypes hold approximately 15% of the sample. The specimen was PBMCs, collected on the day of the yellow fever booster vaccination. Receptors were obtained from a man aged 25-40 years who received the YFV17D yellow fever vaccine.

J is TRBJ2-5 and V is TRBV7-9; TRBD2 is a possible D gene (5 bases). V lost 2 bases and J lost 7, with 20 bases in between. CDR1 SEHNR and CDR2 FQNEAQ come from the germline V gene (reference sequence). The CDR3 is 16 amino acids. The CDR3 region is CASSLFPLAVEGTQYF. DNA for the CDR3: TGTGCCAGCAGCTTATTCCCCCTAGCCGTAGAAGGGACCCAGTACTTC.

In its sample, this clonotype was seen a few times. The chain has TRBV5-1 and TRBJ2-7, with unresolved D. CDR3 size: 13 residues. The germline gives CDR1 SGHRS, CDR2 YFSETQ. Trimming took off 4 bases at V and 0 bases at J, with 8 bases between the two ends. The CDR3 DNA sequence: TGCGCCAGCAGCGCTCCGCCCTCCTACGAGCAGTACTTC. The encoded protein is CASSAPPSYEQYF.

The chain joins TRBV7-8 to TRBJ2-4; D unresolved. V lost 3 bases and J 9 bases, leaving 6 bases between the germline ends. Germline assignment: CDR1 SGHVS and CDR2 FQNEAQ. CDR3 size: 11 residues. The CDR3 bases are TGTGCCAGCAGCTTGTACGGCATTCAGTACTTC. It specifies CASSLYGIQYF. The full variable domain, rest sourced from reference TRBV7-8 and TRBJ2-4, is GAGVSQSPRYKVAKRGQDVALRCDPISGHVSLFWYQQALGQGPEFLTYFQNEAQLDKSGLPSDRFFAERPEGSVSTLKIQRTQQEDSAVYLCASSLYGIQYFGAGTRLSVL.

This clonotype was picked up many times. V is TRBV7-2 and J is TRBJ2-7; 7 bases are shared with TRBD1. CDR3 length: 13 amino acids. V lost 6 bases to trimming and J lost 4 bases; unmatched junction nucleotides: 6. CDR1 is SGHTA and CDR2 is FQGNSA in the germline V gene. As DNA, the CDR3 is TGTGCCAGCAGACCTTCAGGGGGTTACGAGCAGTACTTC. Its protein product is CASRPSGGYEQYF.

The chain is built from TRBV7-2 and TRBJ2-1, with 8 bases aligning to TRBD2. The CDR3 loop spans 16 amino acids. V lost 2 bases, J lost 8 bases, and 11 bases stayed unmatched. CDR1 is SGHTA and CDR2 is FQGNSA in the germline V gene. The chain's CDR3 is CASSLRSGSGGDEQFF. The CDR3 coding sequence is TGTGCCAGCAGCTTACGCAGCGGGAGCGGGGGTGATGAGCAGTTCTTC.

The V and J genes are TRBV7-2 and TRBJ2-7; D is perhaps TRBD2 (5 bases). V was clipped by 0 bases and J by 3 bases, with 9 bases between them. Looked up from germline, CDR1 is SGHTA and CDR2 is FQGNSA. The CDR3 sequence is 14 residues long. CDR3 DNA sequence: TGTGCCAGCAGCTTAGCGGGAGCACACTACGAGCAGTACTTC. This sequence encodes CASSLAGAHYEQYF.

A few counts support this clonotype. The chain combines TRBV20-1 with TRBJ1-1; D gene unclear. Germline lookup yields CDR1 DFQATT and CDR2 SNEGSKA (reference sequence). The CDR3 has 13 residues. Trimming pared 0 bases from V and 5 bases from J, leaving 10 bases between. CDR3 coding DNA: TGCAGTGCTAGAGATCGAATAGAGACTGAAGCTTTCTTT. Its translation: CSARDRIETEAFF.

The chain is built from TRBV19 and TRBJ1-5; tentative D call: TRBD1 (5 bases). Per the germline V gene, CDR1 is LNHDA and CDR2 is SQIVND (reference sequence). Trimming stripped 6 bases from V and 2 bases from J, with 14 bases between. The CDR3 totals 15 residues. The CDR3 reads CASRPLGGGNQPQHF. The DNA for the CDR3 is TGTGCCAGTAGACCCCTTGGAGGGGGCAATCAGCCCCAGCATTTT.

The chain couples TRBV18 to TRBJ1-2; 7 bases line up with TRBD1. This CDR3 has 14 residues. Germline loops: CDR1 KGHSH, CDR2 LQKENI. V lost 1 base to trimming and J lost 7 bases; unmatched junction nucleotides: 6. The CDR3 here is CASSPQDRVGGYTF. The DNA of the CDR3 is TGTGCCAGCTCACCACAAGACAGGGTTGGTGGCTACACCTTC.

This clonotype was recorded a few times. The chain couples TRBV29-1 to TRBJ2-7, with a weak D call TRBD2 (6 bases). This CDR3 spans 14 amino acids. Germline V gives CDR1 SQVTM, CDR2 ANQGSEA. V was shortened by 5 bases and J by 1 base, with 15 bases between the two germline ends. CDR3 DNA: TGCAGCGTTAGGAGGGACCCGTGGTCCTACGAGCAGTACTTC. It encodes CSVRRDPWSYEQYF.

In this sample, this clonotype turned up a few times. The rearrangement joins TRBV10-3 to TRBJ2-1; a possible D gene is TRBD1 (5 bases). Germline CDR1 reads ENHRY; CDR2 reads SYGVKD. The CDR3 loop spans 11 amino acids. V was shortened by 10 bases and J by 6 bases, with 10 bases between the two germline ends. This chain's CDR3 is CATSDSNEQFF. The CDR3 DNA reads TGTGCCACCTCCGACAGCAATGAGCAGTTCTTC.